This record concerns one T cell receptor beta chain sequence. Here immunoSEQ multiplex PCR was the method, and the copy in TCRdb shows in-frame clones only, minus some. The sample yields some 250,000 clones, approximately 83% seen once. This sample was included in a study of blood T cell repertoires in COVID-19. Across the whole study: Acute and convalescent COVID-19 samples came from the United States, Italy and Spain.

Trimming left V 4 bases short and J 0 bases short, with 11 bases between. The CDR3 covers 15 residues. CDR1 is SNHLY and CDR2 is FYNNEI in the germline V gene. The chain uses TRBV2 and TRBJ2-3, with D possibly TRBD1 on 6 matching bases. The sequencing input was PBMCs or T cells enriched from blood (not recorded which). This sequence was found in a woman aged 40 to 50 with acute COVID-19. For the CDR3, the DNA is TGTGCCAGCAGTGTGTTTCAGGGGAGCACAGATACGCAGTATTTT. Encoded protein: CASSVFQGSTDTQYF.